Presented here are 14 T cell receptor beta chains from one specimen sequenced in a study of T cells in Graves' hyperthyroidism and ophthalmopathy. The source material, RNA transcripts, was used to amplify TCR beta CDR3 regions. With the HTBI primer set, the TCR CDR3 went through a first round of RT-PCR. TCRdb reanalysed the multiplex PCR reads using MiXCR and keeps one entry per CDR3 protein. This repertoire shows hundreds of thousands of distinct CDR3 sequences, over 11% found once; its top ten account for roughly 25%. Sequencing was performed on blood. The receptors were sampled from a woman aged 25 to 39 with Graves' hyperthyroidism.

This clonotype was seen repeatedly, ten times or more. V usage is TRBV5-1 and J usage is TRBJ2-5; TRBD2 is a possible D gene (5 bases). V lost 3 bases and J lost 2, with 14 bases in between. Germline CDR1 is SGHRS and CDR2 is YFSETQ. CDR3 length equals 15 residues. CDR3 residues: CASSSPFLAQETQYF. The CDR3 DNA sequence: TGCGCCAGCAGCTCACCGTTCCTAGCACAAGAGACCCAGTACTTC.

This clonotype was detected a few times. This chain uses TRBV3-1 with TRBJ1-2; D may be TRBD1 (5 bases). This CDR3 is 16 amino acids long. Trimming stripped 0 bases from V and 4 bases from J, with 15 bases between. Germline assignment: CDR1 LGHDT and CDR2 YNNKEL (reference sequence). In DNA form, the CDR3 reads TGTGCCAGCAGCCAAGATTTCGGGGCAGCGTCCTATGGCTACACCTTC. This encodes CASSQDFGAASYGYTF. Based on the CDR3 plus reference TRBV3-1 and TRBJ1-2, the full variable domain is DTAVSQTPKYLVTQMGNDKSIKCEQNLGHDTMYWYKQDSKKFLKIMFSYNNKELIINETVPNRFSPKSPDKAHLNLHINSLELGDSAVYFCASSQDFGAASYGYTFGSGTRLTVV.

The CDR3 nucleotides are TGCGCCAGCAGCCAAGAAGTGGTAAACACTGAAGCTTTCTTT. Its translation is CASSQEVVNTEAFF. The J gene is TRBJ1-1, the V gene TRBV4-1; D remains ambiguous. Deletions cut 0 bases from V and 2 bases from J, with 7 bases between. The CDR3 spans 14 residues. CDR1 is MGHRA, CDR2 YSYEKL, per germline.

This clonotype was seen ten or more times. The genes are TRBV2 and TRBJ1-1, with D perhaps matching TRBD1 (6 bases). Trimming took 5 bases from V and 6 from J, leaving 13 bases between them. The CDR3 extends over 13 amino acids. Germline CDR1 is SNHLY and CDR2 is FYNNEI. The DNA for the CDR3 is TGTGCCAGCAGTTCTCAACAGGGATCTGAAGCTTTCTTT. Translated, it gives CASSSQQGSEAFF.

The CDR3 DNA follows: TGTGCCAGCAGTGACCGCAACGCCAATGAGCAGTTCTTC. It encodes CASSDRNANEQFF. The chain carries TRBV6-4 and TRBJ2-1; unclear D gene. The CDR3 contains 13 residues. The germline V and J ends were trimmed by 2 bases and 6 bases, with 8 bases remaining between them. The germline V gene encodes CDR1 MRHNA and CDR2 SNTAGT.

Many counts were recorded for this clonotype. The chain employs TRBV28 and TRBJ1-1; D may be TRBD1 (6 bases). Germline CDR1 and CDR2: MDHEN and SYDVKM. The CDR3 loop spans 15 amino acids. V was cut by 8 bases and J by 1 base, with 17 bases left in between. The CDR3 here is CASLHLGGGNTEAFF. The CDR3 DNA is TGTGCCAGCCTCCACCTGGGAGGGGGGAACACTGAAGCTTTCTTT. Variable domain in full (rest from reference TRBV28 and TRBJ1-1): DVKVTQSSRYLVKRTGEKVFLECVQDMDHENMFWYRQDPGLGLRLIYFSYDVKMKEKGDIPEGYSVSREKKERFSLILESASTNQTSMYLCASLHLGGGNTEAFFGQGTRLTVV.

Many counts were recorded for this clonotype. The chain recombines TRBV29-1 with TRBJ2-1; 11 bases map to TRBD2. The length of the CDR3 is 15 residues. Per germline, CDR1 SQVTM and CDR2 ANQGSEA. The trim removed 1 base at V and 10 bases at J, leaving 9 bases unmatched. The chain's CDR3 is CSVEAATSGTSEQFF. CDR3 bases: TGCAGCGTTGAAGCGGCGACTAGCGGGACATCGGAGCAGTTCTTC.

This clonotype was observed a handful of times. The rearrangement links TRBV5-1 to TRBJ2-1; D may be TRBD2 (6 bases). The CDR3 runs 11 residues. The V gene lost 6 bases and the J gene lost 6 bases, with 7 bases spanning the gap. Germline loops: CDR1 SGHRS, CDR2 YFSETQ. CDR3 in DNA: TGCGCCAGCACAGCGGGCAATGAGCAGTTCTTC. It translates to CASTAGNEQFF.

The chain uses TRBV20-1 and TRBJ2-1; D not resolved. Germline V gene data show CDR1 as DFQATT and CDR2 as SNEGSKA (reference sequence). This CDR3 comprises 15 residues. V was shortened by 6 bases and J by 0 bases, with 15 bases between the two germline ends. The CDR3 bases are TGCAGTGCAGCGACGGAATCGAGCTCCTACAATGAGCAGTTCTTC. It codes for CSAATESSSYNEQFF.

The rearrangement uses TRBV7-2 and TRBJ2-1; 8 bases agree with TRBD1. This CDR3 contains 17 residues. The V gene's germline CDR1 is SGHTA and CDR2 FQGNSA. V gave up 3 bases and J gave up 8 bases; unmatched junction bases: 15. As DNA, the CDR3 is TGTGCCAGCAGCTTGGGCCGCACCGGGACAGGTCTTTATGAGCAGTTCTTC. Translating it yields CASSLGRTGTGLYEQFF.

The sample holds many counts of this clonotype. This rearrangement joins TRBV6-1 to TRBJ1-5; unclear D gene. Trimming stripped 5 bases from V and 3 bases from J, with 11 bases between. The CDR3 has 14 residues. CDR1 MNHNS and CDR2 SASEGT come from the germline V gene. CDR3 in amino acids: CASSSLALNQPQHF. The DNA of the CDR3 is TGTGCCAGCAGTTCACTTGCCCTCAATCAGCCCCAGCATTTT.

The sample holds a few counts of this clonotype. This rearrangement joins TRBV7-2 to TRBJ1-3, with D possibly matching TRBD1 (5 bases). Deletions cut 5 bases from V and 0 bases from J, with 11 bases between. CDR1 is SGHTA and CDR2 is FQGNSA in the germline V gene. The CDR3 is 15 residues long. The CDR3 DNA sequence: TGTGCCAGCAGCAAAGGGGACCACTCTGGAAACACCATATATTTT. Its protein is CASSKGDHSGNTIYF.

This clonotype was seen at least ten times. The V gene is TRBV12-3 or TRBV12-4, the J gene TRBJ2-3, with 9 bases fitting TRBD2. Trimming cost V 0 bases and J 5 bases; bases outside gene matches: 6. This CDR3 has 16 amino acids. The CDR3 nucleotides read TGTGCCAGCAGTTTAGCTAGCGGGAGCGCCCTAGATACGCAGTATTTT. Its translation is CASSLASGSALDTQYF.

A few counts support this clonotype. This chain links TRBV27 with TRBJ1-1; 7 nucleotides align to TRBD1. Germline assignment: CDR1 MNHEY and CDR2 SMNVEV (reference sequence). J was trimmed by 5 bases and V by 5 bases; bases with no gene match: 11. The CDR3 extends over 15 amino acids. CDR3 bases: TGTGCCAGCAGTACGTACCGACAGGGTCTTACTGAAGCTTTCTTT. Amino acids: CASSTYRQGLTEAFF.